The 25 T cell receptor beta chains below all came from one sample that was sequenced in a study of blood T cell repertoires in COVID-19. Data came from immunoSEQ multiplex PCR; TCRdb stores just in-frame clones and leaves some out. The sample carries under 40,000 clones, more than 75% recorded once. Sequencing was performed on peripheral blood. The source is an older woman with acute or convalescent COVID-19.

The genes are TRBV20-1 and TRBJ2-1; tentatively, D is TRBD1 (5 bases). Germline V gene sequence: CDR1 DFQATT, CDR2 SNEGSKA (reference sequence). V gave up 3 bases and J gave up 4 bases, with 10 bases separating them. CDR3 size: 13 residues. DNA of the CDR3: TGCAGTGCTAGTCTAGGACATTACAATGAGCAGTTCTTC. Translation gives CSASLGHYNEQFF.

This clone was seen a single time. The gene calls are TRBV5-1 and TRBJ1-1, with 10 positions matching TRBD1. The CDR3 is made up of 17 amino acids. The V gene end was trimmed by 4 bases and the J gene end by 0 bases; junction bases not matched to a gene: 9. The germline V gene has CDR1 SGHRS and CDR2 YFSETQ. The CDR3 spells CASSPDRGLPMNTEAFF. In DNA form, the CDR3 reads TGCGCCAGCAGCCCGGACAGGGGGTTACCCATGAACACTGAAGCTTTCTTT.

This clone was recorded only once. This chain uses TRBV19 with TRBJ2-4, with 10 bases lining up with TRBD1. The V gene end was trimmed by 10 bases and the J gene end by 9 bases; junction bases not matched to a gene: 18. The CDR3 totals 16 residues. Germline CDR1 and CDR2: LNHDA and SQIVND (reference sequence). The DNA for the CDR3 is TGTGCCACCTCTAACCCGGGACAGGGGACCGGTGGCATTCAGTACTTC. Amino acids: CATSNPGQGTGGIQYF.

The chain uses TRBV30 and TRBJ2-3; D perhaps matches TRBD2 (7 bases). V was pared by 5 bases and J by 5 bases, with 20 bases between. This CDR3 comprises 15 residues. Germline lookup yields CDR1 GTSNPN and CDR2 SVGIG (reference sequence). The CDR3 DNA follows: TGTGCCTGGCTTCCGAGGTCGGGGGGCCGAGATACGCAGTATTTT. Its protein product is CAWLPRSGGRDTQYF.

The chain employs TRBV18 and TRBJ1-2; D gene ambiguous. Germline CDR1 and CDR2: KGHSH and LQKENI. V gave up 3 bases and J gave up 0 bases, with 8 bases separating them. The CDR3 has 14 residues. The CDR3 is CASSPAVANYGYTF. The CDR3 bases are TGTGCCAGCTCACCGGCAGTCGCTAACTATGGCTACACCTTC.

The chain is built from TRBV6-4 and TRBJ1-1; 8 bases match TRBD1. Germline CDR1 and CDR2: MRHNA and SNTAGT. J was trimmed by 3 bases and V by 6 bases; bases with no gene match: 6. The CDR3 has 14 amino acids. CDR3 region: CASRGQGWDTEAFF. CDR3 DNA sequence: TGTGCCAGCAGAGGACAGGGATGGGACACTGAAGCTTTCTTT.

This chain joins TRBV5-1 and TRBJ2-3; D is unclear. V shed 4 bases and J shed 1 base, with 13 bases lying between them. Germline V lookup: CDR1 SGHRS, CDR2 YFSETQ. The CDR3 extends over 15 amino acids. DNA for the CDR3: TGCGCCAGCAGCCCCATGGTCGCGGGCACAGATACGCAGTATTTT. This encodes CASSPMVAGTDTQYF.

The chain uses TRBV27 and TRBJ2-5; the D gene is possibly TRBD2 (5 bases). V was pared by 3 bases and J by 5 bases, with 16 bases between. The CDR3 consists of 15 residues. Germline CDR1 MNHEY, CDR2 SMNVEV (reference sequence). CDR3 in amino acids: CASSFSGQPGETQYF. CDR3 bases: TGTGCCAGCAGTTTTTCCGGGCAGCCGGGGGAGACCCAGTACTTC.

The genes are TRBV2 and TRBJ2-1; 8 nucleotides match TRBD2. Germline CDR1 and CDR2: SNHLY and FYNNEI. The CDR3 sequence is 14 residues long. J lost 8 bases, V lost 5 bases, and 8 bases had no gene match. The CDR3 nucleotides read TGTGCCAGCAGTCCGGGACTAGGACGGTATGAGCAGTTCTTC. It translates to CASSPGLGRYEQFF.

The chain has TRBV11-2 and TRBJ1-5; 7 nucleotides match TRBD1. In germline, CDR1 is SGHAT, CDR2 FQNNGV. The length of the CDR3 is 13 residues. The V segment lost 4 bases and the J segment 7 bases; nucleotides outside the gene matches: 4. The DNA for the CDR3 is TGTGCCAGCAGCTACACAGGGGCCCAGCCCCAGCATTTT. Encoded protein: CASSYTGAQPQHF.

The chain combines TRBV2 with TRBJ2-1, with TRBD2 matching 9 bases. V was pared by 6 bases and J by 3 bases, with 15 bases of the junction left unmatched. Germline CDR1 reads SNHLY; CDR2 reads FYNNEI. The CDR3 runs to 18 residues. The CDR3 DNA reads TGTGCCAGCAGAGCGGCTAGCGGGGAATTGATGGACTACAATGAGCAGTTCTTC. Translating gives CASRAASGELMDYNEQFF.

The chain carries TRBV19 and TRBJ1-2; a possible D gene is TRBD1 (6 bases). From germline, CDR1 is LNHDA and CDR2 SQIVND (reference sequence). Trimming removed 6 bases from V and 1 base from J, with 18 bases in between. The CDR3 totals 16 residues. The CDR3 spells CASRPQAGTHNYGYTF. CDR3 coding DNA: TGTGCCAGTAGACCGCAGGCCGGGACACATAACTATGGCTACACCTTC.

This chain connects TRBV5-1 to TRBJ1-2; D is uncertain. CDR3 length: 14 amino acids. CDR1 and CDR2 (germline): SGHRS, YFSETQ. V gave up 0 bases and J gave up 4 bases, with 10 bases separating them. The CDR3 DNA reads TGCGCCAGCAGCTTGGGGTCAGTTATCTATGGCTACACCTTC. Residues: CASSLGSVIYGYTF.

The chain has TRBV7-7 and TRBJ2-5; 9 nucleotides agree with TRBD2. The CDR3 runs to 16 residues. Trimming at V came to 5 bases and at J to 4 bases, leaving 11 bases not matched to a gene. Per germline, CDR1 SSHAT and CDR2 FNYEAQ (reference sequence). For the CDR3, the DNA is TGTGCCAGCAGCCCAGGGGCGGGGGGGCCTGCAGAGACCCAGTACTTC. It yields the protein CASSPGAGGPAETQYF.

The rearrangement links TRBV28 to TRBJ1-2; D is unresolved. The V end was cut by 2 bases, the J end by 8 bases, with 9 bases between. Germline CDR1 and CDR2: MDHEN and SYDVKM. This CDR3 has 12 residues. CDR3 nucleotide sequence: TGTGCCAGCAGTTTAGGCTCCGTCGGCTACACCTTC. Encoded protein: CASSLGSVGYTF.

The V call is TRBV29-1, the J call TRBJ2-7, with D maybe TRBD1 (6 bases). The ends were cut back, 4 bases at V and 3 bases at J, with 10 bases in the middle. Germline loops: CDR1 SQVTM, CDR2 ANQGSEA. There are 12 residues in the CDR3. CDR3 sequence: CSVGDTRYEQYF. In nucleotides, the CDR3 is TGCAGCGTTGGGGACACTCGCTACGAGCAGTACTTC.

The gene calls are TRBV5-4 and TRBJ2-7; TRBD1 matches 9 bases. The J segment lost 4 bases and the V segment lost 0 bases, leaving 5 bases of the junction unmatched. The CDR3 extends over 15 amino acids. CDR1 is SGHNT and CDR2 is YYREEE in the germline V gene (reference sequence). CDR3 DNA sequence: TGTGCCAGCAGCTTGGGACAGGGGGGGGTATACGAGCAGTACTTC. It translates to CASSLGQGGVYEQYF.

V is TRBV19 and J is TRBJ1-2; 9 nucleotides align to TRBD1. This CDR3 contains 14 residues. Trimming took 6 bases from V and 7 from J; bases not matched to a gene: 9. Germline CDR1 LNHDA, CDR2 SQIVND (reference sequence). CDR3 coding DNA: TGTGCCAGTAGAAAAACAGGGGGCGCATTTGGCTACACCTTC. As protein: CASRKTGGAFGYTF.

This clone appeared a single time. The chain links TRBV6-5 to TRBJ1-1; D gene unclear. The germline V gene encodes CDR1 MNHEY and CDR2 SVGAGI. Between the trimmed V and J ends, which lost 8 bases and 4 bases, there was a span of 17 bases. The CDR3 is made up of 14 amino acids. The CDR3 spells CASAKVTLGTEAFF. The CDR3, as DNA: TGTGCCAGCGCGAAGGTGACGCTAGGCACTGAAGCTTTCTTT.

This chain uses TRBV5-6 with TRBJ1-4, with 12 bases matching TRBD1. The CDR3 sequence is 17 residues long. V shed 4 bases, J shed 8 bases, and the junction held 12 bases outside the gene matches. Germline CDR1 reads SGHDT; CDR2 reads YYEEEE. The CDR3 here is CASSVLRDRGRGEKLFF. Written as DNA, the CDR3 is TGTGCCAGCAGCGTACTCCGGGACAGGGGGCGCGGAGAAAAACTGTTTTTT.

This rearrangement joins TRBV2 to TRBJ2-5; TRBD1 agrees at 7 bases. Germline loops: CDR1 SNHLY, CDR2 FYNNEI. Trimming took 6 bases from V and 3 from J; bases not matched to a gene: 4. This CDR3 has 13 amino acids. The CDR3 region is CASSRDREETQYF. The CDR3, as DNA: TGTGCCAGCAGCCGGGACAGAGAAGAGACCCAGTACTTC.

The CDR3 bases are TGTGCCAGCAGTGACTCCACACAAATTCAAGAGACCCAGTACTTC. Its protein is CASSDSTQIQETQYF. V and J are TRBV25-1 and TRBJ2-5; the D is unclear. V dropped 3 bases and J dropped 2 bases, with 13 bases sitting between them. CDR1 is MGHDK and CDR2 is SYGVNS in the germline V gene. The CDR3 consists of 15 residues.

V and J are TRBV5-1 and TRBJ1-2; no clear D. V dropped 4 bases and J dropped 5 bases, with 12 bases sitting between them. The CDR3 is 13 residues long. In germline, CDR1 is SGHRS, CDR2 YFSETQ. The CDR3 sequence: CASSGGMDYGYTF. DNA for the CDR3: TGCGCCAGCAGCGGCGGGATGGATTATGGCTACACCTTC.

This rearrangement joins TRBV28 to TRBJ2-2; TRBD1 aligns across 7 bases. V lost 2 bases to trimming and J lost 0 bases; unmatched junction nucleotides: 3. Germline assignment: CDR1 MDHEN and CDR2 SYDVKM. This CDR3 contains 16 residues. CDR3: CASSLVGTANTGELFF. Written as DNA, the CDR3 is TGTGCCAGCAGTTTAGTCGGGACAGCGAACACCGGGGAGCTGTTTTTT.

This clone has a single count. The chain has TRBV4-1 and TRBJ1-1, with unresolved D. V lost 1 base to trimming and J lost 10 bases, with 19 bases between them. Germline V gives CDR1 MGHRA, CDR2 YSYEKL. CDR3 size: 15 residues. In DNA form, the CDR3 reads TGCGCCAGCAGCCAAGTCCCGGGGAGGAGGTATGCAGCTTTCTTT. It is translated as CASSQVPGRRYAAFF.